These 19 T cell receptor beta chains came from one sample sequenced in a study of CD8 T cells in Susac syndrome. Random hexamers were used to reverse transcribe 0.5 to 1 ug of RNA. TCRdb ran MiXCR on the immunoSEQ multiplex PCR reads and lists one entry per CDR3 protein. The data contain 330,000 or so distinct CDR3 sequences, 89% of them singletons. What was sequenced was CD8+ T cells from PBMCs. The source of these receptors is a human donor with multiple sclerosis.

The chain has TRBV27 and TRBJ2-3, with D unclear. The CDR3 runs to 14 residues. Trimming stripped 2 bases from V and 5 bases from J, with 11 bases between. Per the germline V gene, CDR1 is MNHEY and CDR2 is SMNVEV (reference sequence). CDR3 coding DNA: TGTGCCAGCAGTTTAGCCCCCTCTAGAGATACGCAGTATTTT. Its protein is CASSLAPSRDTQYF.

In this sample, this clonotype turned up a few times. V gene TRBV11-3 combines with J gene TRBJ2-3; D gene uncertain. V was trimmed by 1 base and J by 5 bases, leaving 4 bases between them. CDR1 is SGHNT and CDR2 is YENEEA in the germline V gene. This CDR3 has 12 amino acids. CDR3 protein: CASSLGLDTQYF. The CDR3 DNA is TGTGCCAGCAGCTTAGGTCTAGATACGCAGTATTTT.

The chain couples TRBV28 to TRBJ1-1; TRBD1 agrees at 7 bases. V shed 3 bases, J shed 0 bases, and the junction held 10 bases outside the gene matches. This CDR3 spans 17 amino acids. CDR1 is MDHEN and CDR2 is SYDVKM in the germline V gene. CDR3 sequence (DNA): TGTGCCAGCAGTTTTTTGGTAGGAGGGGGCTTGAACACTGAAGCTTTCTTT. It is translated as CASSFLVGGGLNTEAFF.

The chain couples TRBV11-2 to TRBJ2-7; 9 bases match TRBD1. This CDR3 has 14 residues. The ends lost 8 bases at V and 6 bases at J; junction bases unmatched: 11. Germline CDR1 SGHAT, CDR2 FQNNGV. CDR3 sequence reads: CASALEGQGSEQYF. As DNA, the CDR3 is TGTGCCAGCGCCCTGGAGGGACAGGGCTCCGAGCAGTACTTC.

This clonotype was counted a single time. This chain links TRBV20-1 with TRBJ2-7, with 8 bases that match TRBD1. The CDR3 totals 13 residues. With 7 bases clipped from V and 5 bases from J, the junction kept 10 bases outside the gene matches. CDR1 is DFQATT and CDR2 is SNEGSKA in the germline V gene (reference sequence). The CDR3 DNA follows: TGCAGTGTTCGAGGTGGACAGGGAAACGAGCAGTACTTC. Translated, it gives CSVRGGQGNEQYF.

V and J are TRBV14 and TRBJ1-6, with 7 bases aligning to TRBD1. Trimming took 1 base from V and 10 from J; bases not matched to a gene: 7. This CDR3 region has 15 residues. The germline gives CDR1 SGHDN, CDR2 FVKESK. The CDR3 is CASSQVRGTDSPLHF. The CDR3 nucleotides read TGTGCCAGCAGCCAAGTTCGCGGGACAGACTCACCCCTCCACTTT.

CDR3 sequence reads: CASSYRGLAGKYEQYF. The CDR3 DNA sequence: TGTGCCAGCAGTTACAGGGGACTAGCGGGAAAGTACGAGCAGTACTTC. The chain employs TRBV6-5 and TRBJ2-7; 13 bases map to TRBD2. The V gene end was trimmed by 2 bases and the J gene end by 4 bases; junction bases not matched to a gene: 5. CDR3 size: 16 residues. Germline loops: CDR1 MNHEY, CDR2 SVGAGI.

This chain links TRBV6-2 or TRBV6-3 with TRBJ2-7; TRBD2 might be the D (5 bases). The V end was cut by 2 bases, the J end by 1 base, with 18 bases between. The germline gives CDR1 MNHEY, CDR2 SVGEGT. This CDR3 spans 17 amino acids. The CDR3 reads CASSYDGINRASYEQYF. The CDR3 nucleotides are TGTGCCAGCAGTTACGACGGGATAAACCGAGCGTCCTACGAGCAGTACTTC.

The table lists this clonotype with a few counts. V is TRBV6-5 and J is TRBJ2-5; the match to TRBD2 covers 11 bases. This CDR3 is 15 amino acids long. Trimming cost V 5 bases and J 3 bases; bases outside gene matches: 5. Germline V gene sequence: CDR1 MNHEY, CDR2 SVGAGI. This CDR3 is CASSIPGLAEETQYF. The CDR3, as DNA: TGTGCCAGCAGTATACCGGGACTAGCGGAAGAGACCCAGTACTTC.

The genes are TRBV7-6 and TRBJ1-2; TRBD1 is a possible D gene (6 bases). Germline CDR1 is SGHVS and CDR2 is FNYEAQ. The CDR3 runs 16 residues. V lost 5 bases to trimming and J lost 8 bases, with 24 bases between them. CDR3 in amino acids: CASSLQRSRGAGGYTF. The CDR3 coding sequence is TGTGCCAGCAGCCTCCAACGGTCACGGGGGGCGGGAGGCTACACCTTC.

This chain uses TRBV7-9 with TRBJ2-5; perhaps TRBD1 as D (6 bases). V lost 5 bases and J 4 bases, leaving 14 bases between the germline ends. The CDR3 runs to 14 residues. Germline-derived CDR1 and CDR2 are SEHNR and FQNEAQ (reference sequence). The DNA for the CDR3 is TGTGCCAGCAGCCAAGCGCCAGGGGTAGAGACCCAGTACTTC. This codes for CASSQAPGVETQYF.

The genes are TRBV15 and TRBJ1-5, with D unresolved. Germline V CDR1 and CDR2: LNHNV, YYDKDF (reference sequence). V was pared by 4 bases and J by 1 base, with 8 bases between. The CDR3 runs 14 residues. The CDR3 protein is CATSTGNSNQPQHF. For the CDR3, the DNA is TGTGCCACCAGCACGGGAAACAGCAATCAGCCCCAGCATTTT.

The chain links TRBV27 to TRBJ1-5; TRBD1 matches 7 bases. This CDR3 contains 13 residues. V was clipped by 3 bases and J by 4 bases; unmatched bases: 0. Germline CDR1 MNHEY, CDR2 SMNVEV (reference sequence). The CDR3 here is CASSLTGNQPQHF. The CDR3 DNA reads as TGTGCCAGCAGTTTGACAGGGAATCAGCCCCAGCATTTT.

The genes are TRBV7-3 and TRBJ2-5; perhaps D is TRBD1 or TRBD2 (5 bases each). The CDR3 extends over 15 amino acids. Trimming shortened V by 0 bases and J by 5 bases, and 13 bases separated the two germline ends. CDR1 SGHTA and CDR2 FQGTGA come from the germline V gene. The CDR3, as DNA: TGTGCCAGCAGCTTAACGTTACGGGGCCGGGAGACCCAGTACTTC. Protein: CASSLTLRGRETQYF.

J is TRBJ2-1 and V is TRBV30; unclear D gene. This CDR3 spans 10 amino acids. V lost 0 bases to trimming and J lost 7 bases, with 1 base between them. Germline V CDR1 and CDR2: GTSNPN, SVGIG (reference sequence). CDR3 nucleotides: TGTGCCTGGAGTGTAAATGAGCAGTTCTTC. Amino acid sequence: CAWSVNEQFF.

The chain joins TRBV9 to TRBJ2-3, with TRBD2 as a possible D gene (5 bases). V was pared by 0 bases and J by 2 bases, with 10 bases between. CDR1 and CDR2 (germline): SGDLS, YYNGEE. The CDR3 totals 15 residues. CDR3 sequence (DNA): TGTGCCAGCAGCGTAGCGGGGTCCGACACAGATACGCAGTATTTT. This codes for CASSVAGSDTDTQYF.

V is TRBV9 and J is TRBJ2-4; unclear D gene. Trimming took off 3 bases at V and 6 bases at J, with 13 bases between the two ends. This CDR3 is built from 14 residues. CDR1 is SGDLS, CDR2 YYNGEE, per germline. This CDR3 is CASSAVAGGNIQYF. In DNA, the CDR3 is TGTGCCAGCAGCGCTGTCGCAGGCGGAAACATTCAGTACTTC.

Written as DNA, the CDR3 is TGTGCCACCAGTGACAGGACAGGGCGAAATGAGCAGTTCTTC. Amino acid sequence: CATSDRTGRNEQFF. The chain combines TRBV24-1 with TRBJ2-1, with 8 bases aligning to TRBD1. Germline V lookup: CDR1 KGHDR, CDR2 SFDVKD. The CDR3 runs to 14 residues. V shed 4 bases and J 7 bases; nucleotides not matched to a gene: 5.

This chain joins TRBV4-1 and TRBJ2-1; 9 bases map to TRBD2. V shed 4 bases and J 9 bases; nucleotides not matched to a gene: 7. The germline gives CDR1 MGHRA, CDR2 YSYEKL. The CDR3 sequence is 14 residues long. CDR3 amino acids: CASSPLSGGGEQFF. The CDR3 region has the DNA TGCGCCAGCAGCCCCCTTAGCGGGGGAGGTGAGCAGTTCTTC.